The TCR beta chain under discussion was sequenced for a study of CD8 T cells in Susac syndrome. Reverse transcription of 0.5 to 1 ug RNA was performed with random hexamers. Using its own MiXCR run on the immunoSEQ multiplex PCR reads, TCRdb lists one record per CDR3 protein. This table holds about 47,000 distinct CDR3 sequences, around 93% found once. Sequencing of TCR beta was carried out in blood CD8+ and CD4+ T cells. This CDR3 is built from 16 residues. Trimming shortened V by 0 bases and J by 2 bases, and 14 bases separated the two germline ends. The V gene's germline CDR1 is WSHSY and CDR2 SAAADI.

Sequencing was performed on CD8+ T cells from PBMCs. The V and J genes are TRBV10-2 and TRBJ2-7; D might be TRBD2 (6 bases). The source is a human donor in good health. The CDR3, as DNA: TGCGCCAGCAGTGAGTCTTTTGGTAGCGGTGCCTACGAGCAGTACTTC. Its protein product is CASSESFGSGAYEQYF.